The 21 T cell receptor beta chains below were found in one sample sequenced in a study of breast tumors, draining lymph nodes, adjacent tissues. TCRdb redid the calling of the multiplex PCR reads with MiXCR, one entry per CDR3 protein. The table has 150,000 to 200,000 distinct CDR3 sequences, approximately 30% seen once; the top ten hold 3% to 4.5%. Axillary draining lymph nodes of breast cancer patients supplied the node samples. Source material: axillary lymph node tissue. All receptors derive from a female donor with breast cancer. Some clones in this sample may be carry-over from other donors' samples.

This clonotype has at least ten counts. J is TRBJ2-1 and V is TRBV10-3; 12 bases are shared with TRBD1. V dropped 2 bases and J dropped 7; count of bases not matched to a gene: 9. CDR3 length: 17 residues. The V gene's germline CDR1 is ENHRY and CDR2 SYGVKD. The CDR3 DNA follows: TGTGCCATCAGTGAGAAACCGGGACAGGGGGCAAGAAATGAGCAGTTCTTC. Its protein product is CAISEKPGQGARNEQFF.

Of note for this clonotype: This sequence may be a read error, since a much larger clone differs from it by one base. CDR3: CASSRASETSYEQYF. In DNA form, the CDR3 reads TGTGCCAGCAGTCGTGCTAGCGAGACTTCCTACGAGCAGTACTTC. This chain connects TRBV5-6 to TRBJ2-7, with D possibly TRBD2 on 6 matching bases. The CDR3 sequence is 15 residues long. CDR1 is SGHDT and CDR2 is YYEEEE in the germline V gene. Trimming cost V 5 bases and J 1 base, with 16 bases left between them.

This clonotype appeared many times. The chain couples TRBV6-1 to TRBJ2-1; D remains unclear. The CDR3 runs to 14 residues. The V gene's germline CDR1 is MNHNS and CDR2 SASEGT. V was pared by 6 bases and J by 0 bases, with 9 bases between. CDR3 sequence reads: CASRAENSYNEQFF. The CDR3 DNA sequence: TGTGCCAGCAGGGCGGAAAACTCCTACAATGAGCAGTTCTTC.

This sequence joins TRBV6-5 and TRBJ2-7; D unclear. This CDR3 has 18 residues. Germline CDR1 and CDR2: MNHEY and SVGAGI. The V and J ends lost 5 bases and 4 bases respectively, with 27 bases between them. Here the CDR3 reads CASSHGRPGIPFTYEQYF. In DNA form, the CDR3 reads TGTGCCAGCAGTCACGGACGGCCCGGAATCCCTTTCACTTACGAGCAGTACTTC.

For this clonotype: One end of the junction fails to match germline, which may point to a read error. The rearrangement links TRBV20-1 to TRBJ2-7; 10 bases are shared with TRBD1. The CDR3 has 15 residues. Germline V lookup: CDR1 DFQATT, CDR2 SNEGSKA (reference sequence). CDR3 in DNA: TGTGGTGCTAGAAGGCGGACAGGGGGAAACTACGAGCAGTACTTC. Its protein is CGARRRTGGNYEQYF.

The V gene is TRBV10-2, the J gene TRBJ2-6; D gene ambiguous. V was shortened by 6 bases and J by 0 bases, with 18 bases between the two germline ends. Looked up from germline, CDR1 is WSHSY and CDR2 is SAAADI. The CDR3 is 18 residues long. CDR3 region: CASSNYEQYFSGANVLTF. CDR3 DNA: TGCGCCAGCAGCAACTACGAGCAGTACTTCTCTGGGGCCAACGTCCTGACTTTC.

This clonotype was picked up a small number of times. The V call is TRBV6-4, the J call TRBJ1-1, with D perhaps matching TRBD1 (5 bases). The CDR3 runs 15 residues. CDR1 and CDR2 from the germline V gene are MRHNA and SNTAGT. The V end lost 5 bases, the J end lost 0 bases, and 13 bases lay between the germline ends. As DNA, the CDR3 is TGTGCCAGCAGTACGAGCAGGGTCATGAACACTGAAGCTTTCTTT. Amino acid sequence: CASSTSRVMNTEAFF.

This clonotype has ten or more counts. The chain links TRBV19 to TRBJ1-2; 9 nucleotides align to TRBD1. This CDR3 spans 15 amino acids. Trimming at V came to 5 bases and at J to 2 bases, leaving 6 bases not matched to a gene. Looked up from germline, CDR1 is LNHDA and CDR2 is SQIVND (reference sequence). The CDR3 spells CASSPLGQGNYGYTF. The CDR3 bases are TGTGCCAGTAGTCCGTTGGGACAGGGCAACTATGGCTACACCTTC.

This clonotype was found many times. The CDR3 bases are TGTGCCAGCAGCTTGGGAGGGGCGACCCAGTACTTC. This encodes CASSLGGATQYF. This chain links TRBV5-4 with TRBJ2-5; D might be TRBD1 or TRBD2, each matching 5 bases. Germline loops: CDR1 SGHNT, CDR2 YYREEE (reference sequence). CDR3 length: 12 residues. Trimming stripped 0 bases from V and 7 bases from J, with 7 bases between.

The rearrangement uses TRBV20-1 and TRBJ1-5; 8 bases align to TRBD1. From germline, CDR1 is DFQATT and CDR2 SNEGSKA (reference sequence). The CDR3 is 13 residues long. The CDR3 spells CSVWGQGNQPQHF. CDR3 coding DNA: TGCAGCGTTTGGGGACAGGGCAATCAGCCCCAGCATTTT.

This clonotype was seen ten or more times. The J gene is TRBJ1-4, the V gene TRBV19; no definite D call. The CDR3 extends over 14 amino acids. Germline values: CDR1 LNHDA, CDR2 SQIVND (reference sequence). The germline V and J ends were trimmed by 2 bases and 4 bases, with 8 bases remaining between them. DNA for the CDR3: TGTGCCAGTAGTATACGAGAACATAATGAAAAACTGTTTTTT. It translates to CASSIREHNEKLFF.

The rearrangement uses TRBV15 and TRBJ2-3, with D possibly called TRBD1 or TRBD2 (5 bases each). The CDR3 runs to 13 residues. The germline CDR1 and CDR2 sequences are LNHNV and YYDKDF (reference sequence). The V end lost 7 bases, the J end lost 5 bases, and 13 bases lay between the germline ends. The CDR3 sequence is CATTHGAVDTQYF. The CDR3, as DNA: TGTGCCACCACCCACGGGGCTGTAGATACGCAGTATTTT.

This clonotype occurred many times. The chain links TRBV20-1 to TRBJ2-7; 7 positions match TRBD2. Looked up from germline, CDR1 is DFQATT and CDR2 is SNEGSKA (reference sequence). CDR3 length: 16 residues. V lost 0 bases and J lost 2; bases outside the gene matches: 10. The chain's CDR3 is CSARDPSSGNTYEQYF. The CDR3, as DNA: TGCAGTGCTAGAGATCCCTCCAGCGGGAACACCTACGAGCAGTACTTC.

The chain employs TRBV25-1 and TRBJ2-1; the D gene is possibly TRBD2 (5 bases). The CDR3 runs 11 residues. Germline V gene sequence: CDR1 MGHDK, CDR2 SYGVNS. This CDR3 is CATGVFVEQFF. For the CDR3, the DNA is TGTGCTACCGGGGTGTTTGTTGAGCAGTTCTTC.

The table lists this clonotype with many counts. The chain uses TRBV20-1 and TRBJ2-7, with D possibly being TRBD2 (5 bases). CDR3 length: 13 amino acids. Germline lookup yields CDR1 DFQATT and CDR2 SNEGSKA (reference sequence). Trimming removed 6 bases from V and 9 bases from J, with 21 bases in between. The CDR3, as DNA: TGCAGTGCCTCGCCGCGGCCCGAGGCGGGGCAGTACTTC. This gives the protein CSASPRPEAGQYF.

At least ten counts were recorded for this clonotype. The chain has TRBV6-6 and TRBJ2-1; TRBD2 agrees at 7 bases. With 4 bases clipped from V and 2 bases from J, the junction kept 11 bases outside the gene matches. Germline CDR1 MNHNY, CDR2 SVGAGI (reference sequence). The CDR3 extends over 17 amino acids. The CDR3 reads CASSSFLGGSTYNEQFF. As DNA, the CDR3 is TGTGCCAGCAGTTCCTTCCTTGGCGGGAGTACCTACAATGAGCAGTTCTTC.

The V call is TRBV19, the J call TRBJ1-2; D may be TRBD1 (5 bases). This CDR3 contains 16 residues. Trimming took 3 bases from V and 6 from J, leaving 20 bases between them. Germline V gene sequence: CDR1 LNHDA, CDR2 SQIVND (reference sequence). The CDR3 sequence is CASSMYGQVEGNGYTF. For the CDR3, the DNA is TGTGCCAGTAGTATGTATGGGCAGGTAGAGGGGAATGGCTACACCTTC.

This clonotype was counted ten times or more. V and J are TRBV9 and TRBJ2-1; TRBD2 might be the D (5 bases). This CDR3 region has 14 residues. The ends were cut back, 1 base at V and 7 bases at J, with 12 bases in the middle. CDR1 is SGDLS and CDR2 is YYNGEE in the germline V gene. The DNA for the CDR3 is TGTGCCAGCAGCGTACGGGATGGGGTGAATGAGCAGTTCTTC. It yields the protein CASSVRDGVNEQFF.

This clonotype was seen many times. This sequence joins TRBV30 and TRBJ2-2; D ambiguous. This CDR3 comprises 14 residues. Germline values: CDR1 GTSNPN, CDR2 SVGIG (reference sequence). V shed 3 bases and J shed 3 bases, with 11 bases lying between them. DNA for the CDR3: TGTGCCTGGAGAGGCGGTTGGGACACCGGGGAGCTGTTTTTT. It specifies CAWRGGWDTGELFF.

This clonotype was picked up one time. V and J are TRBV5-6 and TRBJ2-3; 7 nucleotides agree with TRBD1. The CDR3 has 17 amino acids. Germline lookup yields CDR1 SGHDT and CDR2 YYEEEE. After removal of 5 bases from V and 2 bases from J, the junction contained 14 bases not matched to a gene. CDR3 in amino acids: CASRYTLRQGFTDTQYF. CDR3 coding DNA: TGTGCCAGCAGATATACCCTCCGACAGGGTTTCACAGATACGCAGTATTTT.

This clonotype was seen ten or more times. V gene TRBV27 combines with J gene TRBJ2-7, with D perhaps matching TRBD2 (6 bases). The CDR3 totals 15 residues. Per the germline V gene, CDR1 is MNHEY and CDR2 is SMNVEV (reference sequence). V lost 5 bases to trimming and J lost 4 bases, with 18 bases between them. The CDR3 is CASSPRLVLGYEQYF. The CDR3 DNA is TGTGCCAGCAGTCCACGACTAGTCCTCGGGTACGAGCAGTACTTC.